This TCR beta chain was observed in a study of T cell responses to AZD1222 COVID-19 vaccine. At the level of the study: Combined were second doses at about 4 or about 12 weeks.

Only in-frame clones appear in the TCRdb table, and some are missing; sequencing was by immunoSEQ multiplex PCR. This sample has some 160,000 clones, with around 94% found just once. The CDR3 sequence is 14 residues long. In germline, CDR1 is SGHVS, CDR2 FNYEAQ. V was clipped by 3 bases and J by 4 bases; unmatched bases: 5. The genes are TRBV7-6 and TRBJ1-1; TRBD1 aligns across 7 bases. The sequence was obtained from an adult in good health. The sequenced sample was peripheral blood, obtained on day 0 of AZD1222 vaccination. CDR3 coding DNA: TGTGCCAGCAGCTTCCAACAGGGGTCCACTGAAGCTTTCTTT. Protein product: CASSFQQGSTEAFF.